This T cell receptor beta chain was retrieved from a study of technical replicates of blood from several donors. Sequencing was performed with immunoSEQ multiplex PCR; in TCRdb, only in-frame clones are kept and a portion is missing. The sample lists some 62,000 clones, about 87% seen once, with about 5% in the top ten. This CDR3 comprises 16 residues. V lost 0 bases, J lost 3 bases, and 9 bases lay in between. CDR1 is MNHEY and CDR2 is SVGAGI in the germline V gene. The chain couples TRBV6-5 to TRBJ2-6; D might be TRBD1 (5 bases). Sequencing was done on a sample of PBMCs. The source is a human donor in good health. Some clones in this sample may be carry-over from other donors' samples. CDR3 amino acids: CASSYSSRGGANVLTF. DNA of the CDR3: TGTGCCAGCAGTTACTCGAGTAGGGGTGGGGCCAACGTCCTGACTTTC.